This TCR beta chain emerged from a study of control samples from healthy donors and cancer patients. Germline V gene sequence: CDR1 KGHDR, CDR2 SFDVKD. V was pared by 4 bases and J by 1 base, with 5 bases of the junction left unmatched. The CDR3 length is 16 residues. Libraries were prepared by immunoSEQ multiplex PCR; TCRdb keeps only in-frame clonotypes and omits some of them. Here the sample spans some 49,000 clones, around 85% being singletons. This TCR was recovered from a woman between 45 and 65 years old with lung cancer. Sample: PBMCs. V usage is TRBV24-1 and J usage is TRBJ2-3, with TRBD2 identical over 9 bases. The CDR3 DNA reads TGTGCCACCAGTGACCCCGCTAGCGGGGGCACAGATACGCAGTATTTT. As protein: CATSDPASGGTDTQYF.